These 16 T cell receptor beta chains were all obtained from the same sample, sequenced in a study of technical replicates of blood from several donors. The assay was immunoSEQ multiplex PCR, and TCRdb's table has in-frame clones only and misses some. Of about 13,000 clones in the sample, around 79% were seen once. Sequencing input: PBMCs. Receptors originate from a human donor in good health.

V usage is TRBV28 and J usage is TRBJ2-5, with 14 bases that match TRBD2. J lost 6 bases, V lost 4 bases, and 10 bases had no gene match. CDR1 and CDR2 (germline): MDHEN, SYDVKM. This CDR3 is 17 amino acids long. The CDR3 spells CASSSGLAGEGGKTQYF. CDR3 coding DNA: TGTGCCAGCAGTTCGGGACTAGCGGGAGAGGGTGGAAAGACCCAGTACTTC. The entire variable domain, with the rest obtained from reference TRBV28 and TRBJ2-5, is as follows: DVKVTQSSRYLVKRTGEKVFLECVQDMDHENMFWYRQDPGLGLRLIYFSYDVKMKEKGDIPEGYSVSREKKERFSLILESASTNQTSMYLCASSSGLAGEGGKTQYFGPGTRLLVL.

The rearrangement links TRBV7-8 to TRBJ1-5; D gene unclear. CDR3 length: 13 amino acids. V was clipped by 4 bases and J by 6 bases, with 10 bases between them. Per the germline V gene, CDR1 is SGHVS and CDR2 is FQNEAQ. The CDR3 loop reads CASSYGSGQPQHF. CDR3 nucleotide sequence: TGTGCCAGCAGCTACGGTTCGGGTCAGCCCCAGCATTTT.

V usage is TRBV7-3 and J usage is TRBJ2-2; a weak D match, TRBD2 (6 bases). The CDR3 is made up of 15 amino acids. V lost 2 bases and J lost 5, with 12 bases in between. Germline V gene data show CDR1 as SGHTA and CDR2 as FQGTGA. Here the CDR3 reads CASSLRSGVTGELFF. CDR3 nucleotide sequence: TGTGCCAGCAGCTTACGCTCGGGGGTGACCGGGGAGCTGTTTTTT.

This clone was observed a handful of times. This chain's CDR3 is CASSFSSAGEKLFF. DNA for the CDR3: TGTGCCAGCAGCTTTAGCTCTGCGGGTGAAAAACTGTTTTTT. V is TRBV7-9 and J is TRBJ1-4; D gene unclear. The V end was cut by 3 bases, the J end by 7 bases, with 12 bases between. CDR1 is SEHNR and CDR2 is FQNEAQ in the germline V gene (reference sequence). CDR3 length: 14 residues.

The table lists this clone with a count of one. The rearrangement links TRBV7-9 to TRBJ2-7; 9 bases match TRBD1. There are 13 residues in the CDR3. Germline V lookup: CDR1 SEHNR, CDR2 FQNEAQ (reference sequence). CDR3 bases: TGTGCAAGCTCGACAGGGGGGTCCTACGAGCAGTACTTC. This encodes CASSTGGSYEQYF.

V usage is TRBV27 and J usage is TRBJ2-7; 12 nucleotides agree with TRBD2. CDR1 is MNHEY and CDR2 is SMNVEV in the germline V gene (reference sequence). The J segment lost 0 bases and the V segment lost 2 bases, leaving 8 bases of the junction unmatched. This CDR3 is built from 18 residues. CDR3 sequence reads: CASSLTPRTSGNSYEQYF. The CDR3, as DNA: TGTGCCAGCAGTTTAACCCCCCGGACTAGCGGGAACTCCTACGAGCAGTACTTC.

V and J are TRBV20-1 and TRBJ2-2; perhaps TRBD1 as D (5 bases). Germline CDR1 DFQATT, CDR2 SNEGSKA (reference sequence). V dropped 5 bases and J dropped 5 bases, with 6 bases sitting between them. The CDR3 is 11 residues long. The CDR3 DNA follows: TGCAGTGCTGCAGGGACCGGGGAGCTGTTTTTT. Translation gives CSAAGTGELFF.

The J gene is TRBJ2-7, the V gene TRBV5-4; D is uncertain. Germline assignment: CDR1 SGHNT and CDR2 YYREEE (reference sequence). V shed 1 base and J shed 0 bases, with 14 bases lying between them. This CDR3 contains 16 residues. CDR3 nucleotides: TGTGCCAGCAGCTTGATGTTTGGAGTAGGCTCCTACGAGCAGTACTTC. Its translation is CASSLMFGVGSYEQYF.

The chain combines TRBV7-9 with TRBJ1-2; 7 bases map to TRBD1. Germline loops: CDR1 SEHNR, CDR2 FQNEAQ (reference sequence). The V gene end was trimmed by 3 bases and the J gene end by 7 bases; junction bases not matched to a gene: 11. This CDR3 spans 15 amino acids. The CDR3 DNA reads as TGTGCCAGCAGCTTTTGGACAGGATCGTCTCTTGGCTACACCTTC. Its protein is CASSFWTGSSLGYTF. The variable domain in full, with the rest retrieved from reference TRBV7-9 and TRBJ1-2, is DTGVSQNPRHKITKRGQNVTFRCDPISEHNRLYWYRQTLGQGPEFLTYFQNEAQLEKSRLLSDRFSAERPKGSFSTLEIQRTEQGDSAMYLCASSFWTGSSLGYTFGSGTRLTVV.

The rearrangement joins TRBV7-9 to TRBJ2-4; 7 bases map to TRBD1. The ends lost 6 bases at V and 0 bases at J; junction bases unmatched: 8. Germline CDR1 reads SEHNR; CDR2 reads FQNEAQ (reference sequence). The CDR3 loop spans 16 amino acids. CDR3 region: CASSLGGTGAKNIQYF. For the CDR3, the DNA is TGTGCCAGCAGTCTAGGGGGCACGGGAGCCAAAAACATTCAGTACTTC.

The rearrangement links TRBV11-2 to TRBJ1-1; D is ambiguous. Germline CDR1 is SGHAT and CDR2 is FQNNGV. The CDR3 is 16 amino acids. V shed 5 bases and J shed 1 base, with 17 bases lying between them. CDR3 sequence reads: CASSLYTDNSNTEAFF. The CDR3 DNA sequence: TGTGCCAGCAGCCTATACACAGATAACTCGAACACTGAAGCTTTCTTT.

This clone appeared a few times. The rearrangement joins TRBV6-6 to TRBJ1-5, with D maybe TRBD1 (6 bases). Germline CDR1 and CDR2: MNHNY and SVGAGI (reference sequence). V lost 7 bases and J lost 5, with 9 bases in between. The CDR3 loop spans 12 amino acids. The CDR3, as DNA: TGTGCCAGCAACCCAGGGGATCAGCCCCAGCATTTT. Translated, it gives CASNPGDQPQHF.

The chain employs TRBV5-1 and TRBJ2-7, with unresolved D. CDR3 length equals 14 residues. Germline loops: CDR1 SGHRS, CDR2 YFSETQ. The V and J ends lost 4 bases and 2 bases respectively, with 13 bases between them. The CDR3 region has the DNA TGCGCCAGCAGCCTTTACGGTCCGGCCTACGAGCAGTACTTC. This encodes CASSLYGPAYEQYF.

This clone appeared once. The chain recombines TRBV4-2 with TRBJ2-6, with TRBD1 identical over 8 bases. The CDR3 sequence is 17 residues long. CDR1 is LGHNA, CDR2 YNFKEQ, per germline. V lost 5 bases, J lost 0 bases, and 6 bases stayed unmatched. The CDR3 is CASSARGLRSGANVLTF. In nucleotides, the CDR3 is TGTGCCAGCAGCGCCAGGGGGCTTCGCTCTGGGGCCAACGTCCTGACTTTC.

The chain couples TRBV27 to TRBJ2-4; 7 positions match TRBD1. V lost 4 bases to trimming and J lost 9 bases; unmatched junction nucleotides: 12. CDR1 is MNHEY, CDR2 SMNVEV, per germline (reference sequence). There are 15 residues in the CDR3. CDR3 in amino acids: CASSSSETGSTIQYF. The CDR3 DNA reads TGTGCCAGCAGTTCTTCCGAGACAGGGAGTACCATTCAGTACTTC.

V gene TRBV7-2 combines with J gene TRBJ2-1; 9 bases align to TRBD2. CDR1 is SGHTA and CDR2 is FQGNSA in the germline V gene. The CDR3 is made up of 15 amino acids. With V trimmed by 5 bases and J by 5 bases, 7 bases remained unmatched. The CDR3 loop is CASSNRLAANNEQFF. In DNA form, the CDR3 reads TGTGCCAGCAGCAACCGACTAGCGGCCAACAATGAGCAGTTCTTC.